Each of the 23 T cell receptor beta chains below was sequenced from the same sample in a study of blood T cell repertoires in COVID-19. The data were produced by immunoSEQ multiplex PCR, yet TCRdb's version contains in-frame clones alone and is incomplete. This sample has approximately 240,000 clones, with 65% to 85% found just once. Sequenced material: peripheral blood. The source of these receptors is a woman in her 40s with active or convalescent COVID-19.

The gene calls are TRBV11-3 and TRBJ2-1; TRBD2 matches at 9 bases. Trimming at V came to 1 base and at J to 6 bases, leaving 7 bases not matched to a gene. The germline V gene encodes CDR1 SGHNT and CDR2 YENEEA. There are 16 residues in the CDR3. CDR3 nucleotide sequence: TGTGCCAGCAGCTTAGGCCAGCGGGGGGCCGGCAATGAGCAGTTCTTC. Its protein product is CASSLGQRGAGNEQFF.

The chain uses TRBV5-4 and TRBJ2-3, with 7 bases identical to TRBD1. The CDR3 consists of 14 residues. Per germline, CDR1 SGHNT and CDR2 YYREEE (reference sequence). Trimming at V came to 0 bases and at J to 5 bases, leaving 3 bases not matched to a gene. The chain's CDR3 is CASSLEGAGDTQYF. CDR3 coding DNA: TGTGCCAGCAGCTTGGAGGGGGCTGGAGATACGCAGTATTTT.

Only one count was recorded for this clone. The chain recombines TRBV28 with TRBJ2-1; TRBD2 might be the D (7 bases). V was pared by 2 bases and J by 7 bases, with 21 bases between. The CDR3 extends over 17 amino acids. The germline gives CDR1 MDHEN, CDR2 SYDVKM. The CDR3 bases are TGTGCCAGCAGTTTAAGTGGGATGTGGGGGGGCTTAAATGAGCAGTTCTTC. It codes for CASSLSGMWGGLNEQFF.

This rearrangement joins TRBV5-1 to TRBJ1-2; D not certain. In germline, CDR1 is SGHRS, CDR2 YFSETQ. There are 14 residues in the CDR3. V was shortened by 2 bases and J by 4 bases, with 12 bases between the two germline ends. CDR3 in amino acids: CASSLYGVGYGYTF. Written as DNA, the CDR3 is TGCGCCAGCAGCTTATACGGGGTTGGCTATGGCTACACCTTC.

The chain's CDR3 is CASRRDTHTGELFF. Written as DNA, the CDR3 is TGTGCCAGCAGAAGGGACACTCACACCGGGGAGCTGTTTTTT. This rearrangement joins TRBV7-9 to TRBJ2-2, with D perhaps TRBD1 (6 bases). The CDR3 extends over 14 amino acids. CDR1 is SEHNR, CDR2 FQNEAQ, per germline (reference sequence). V gave up 6 bases and J gave up 3 bases, with 11 bases separating them. The variable domain in full, with the rest retrieved from reference TRBV7-9 and TRBJ2-2, is DTGVSQNPRHKITKRGQNVTFRCDPISEHNRLYWYRQTLGQGPEFLTYFQNEAQLEKSRLLSDRFSAERPKGSFSTLEIQRTEQGDSAMYLCASRRDTHTGELFFGEGSRLTVL.

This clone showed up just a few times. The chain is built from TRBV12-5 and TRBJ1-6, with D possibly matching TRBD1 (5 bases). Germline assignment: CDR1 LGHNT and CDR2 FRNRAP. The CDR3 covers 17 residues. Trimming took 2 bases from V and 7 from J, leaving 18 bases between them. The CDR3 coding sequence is TGTGCTAGTGGTTTGATGCCATTGACAGCGCGGAATTCACCCCTCCACTTT. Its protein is CASGLMPLTARNSPLHF. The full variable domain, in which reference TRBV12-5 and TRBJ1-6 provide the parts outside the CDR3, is DARVTQTPRHKVTEMGQEVTMRCQPILGHNTVFWYRQTMMQGLELLAYFRNRAPLDDSGMPKDRFSAEMPDATLATLKIQPSEPRDSAVYFCASGLMPLTARNSPLHFGNGTRLTVT.

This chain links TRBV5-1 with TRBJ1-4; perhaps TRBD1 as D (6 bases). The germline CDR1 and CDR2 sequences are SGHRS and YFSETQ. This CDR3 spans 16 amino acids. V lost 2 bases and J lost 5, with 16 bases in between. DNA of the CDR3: TGCGCCAGCAGCTTCGGCTCACAGGGCCGGAATGAAAAACTGTTTTTT. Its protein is CASSFGSQGRNEKLFF.

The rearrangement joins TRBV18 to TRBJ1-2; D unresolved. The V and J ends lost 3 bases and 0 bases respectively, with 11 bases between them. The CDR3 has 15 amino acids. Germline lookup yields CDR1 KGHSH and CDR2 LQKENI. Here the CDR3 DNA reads TGTGCCAGCTCACCCCTGGGAGATGCTAACTATGGCTACACCTTC. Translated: CASSPLGDANYGYTF. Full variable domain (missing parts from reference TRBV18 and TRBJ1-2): NAGVMQNPRHLVRRRGQEARLRCSPMKGHSHVYWYRQLPEEGLKFMVYLQKENIIDESGMPKERFSAEFPKEGPSILRIQQVVRGDSAAYFCASSPLGDANYGYTFGSGTRLTVV.

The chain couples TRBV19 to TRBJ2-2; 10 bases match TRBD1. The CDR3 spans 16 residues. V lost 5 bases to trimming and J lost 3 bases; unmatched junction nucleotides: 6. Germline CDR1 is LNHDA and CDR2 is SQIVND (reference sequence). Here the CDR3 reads CASSPTGTGDTGELFF. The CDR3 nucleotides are TGTGCCAGTAGTCCAACCGGGACAGGGGACACCGGGGAGCTGTTTTTT. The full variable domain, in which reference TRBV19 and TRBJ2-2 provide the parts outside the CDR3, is DGGITQSPKYLFRKEGQNVTLSCEQNLNHDAMYWYRQDPGQGLRLIYYSQIVNDFQKGDIAEGYSVSREKKESFPLTVTSAQKNPTAFYLCASSPTGTGDTGELFFGEGSRLTVL.

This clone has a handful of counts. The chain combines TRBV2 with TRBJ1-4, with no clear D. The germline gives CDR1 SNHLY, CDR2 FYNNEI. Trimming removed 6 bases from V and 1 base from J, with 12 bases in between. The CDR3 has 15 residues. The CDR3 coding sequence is TGTGCCAGCAGCTATACCCGGGGAACTAATGAAAAACTGTTTTTT. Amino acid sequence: CASSYTRGTNEKLFF.

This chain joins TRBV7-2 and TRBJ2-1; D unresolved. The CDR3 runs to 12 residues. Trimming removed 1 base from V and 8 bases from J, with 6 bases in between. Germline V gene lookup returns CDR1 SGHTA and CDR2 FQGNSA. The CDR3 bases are TGTGCCAGCAGCTTAGGTCCCTATGAGCAGTTCTTC. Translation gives CASSLGPYEQFF.

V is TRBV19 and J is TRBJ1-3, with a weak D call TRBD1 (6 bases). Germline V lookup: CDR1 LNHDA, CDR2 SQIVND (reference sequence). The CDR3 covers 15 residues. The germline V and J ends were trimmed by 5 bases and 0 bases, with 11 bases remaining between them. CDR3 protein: CASSPTQGSGNTIYF. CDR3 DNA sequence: TGTGCCAGTAGTCCCACACAGGGCTCTGGAAACACCATATATTTT. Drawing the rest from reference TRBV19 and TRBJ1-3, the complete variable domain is DGGITQSPKYLFRKEGQNVTLSCEQNLNHDAMYWYRQDPGQGLRLIYYSQIVNDFQKGDIAEGYSVSREKKESFPLTVTSAQKNPTAFYLCASSPTQGSGNTIYFGEGSWLTVV.

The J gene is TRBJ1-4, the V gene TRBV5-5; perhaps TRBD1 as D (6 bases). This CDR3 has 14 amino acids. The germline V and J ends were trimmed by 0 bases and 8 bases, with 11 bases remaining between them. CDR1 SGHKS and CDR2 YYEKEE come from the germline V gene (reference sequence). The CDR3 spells CASSLAGEWEKLFF. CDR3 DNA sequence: TGTGCCAGCAGCTTGGCAGGGGAGTGGGAAAAACTGTTTTTT. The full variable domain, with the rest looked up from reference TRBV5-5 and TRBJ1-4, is DAGVTQSPTHLIKTRGQQVTLRCSPISGHKSVSWYQQVLGQGPQFIFQYYEKEERGRGNFPDRFSARQFPNYSSELNVNALLLGDSALYLCASSLAGEWEKLFFGSGTQLSVL.

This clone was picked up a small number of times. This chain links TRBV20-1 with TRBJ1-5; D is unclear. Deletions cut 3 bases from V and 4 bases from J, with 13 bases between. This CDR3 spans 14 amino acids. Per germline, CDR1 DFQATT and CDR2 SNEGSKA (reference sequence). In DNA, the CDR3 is TGCAGTGCTAGTTCGGGGAGAAGTAATCAGCCCCAGCATTTT. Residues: CSASSGRSNQPQHF.

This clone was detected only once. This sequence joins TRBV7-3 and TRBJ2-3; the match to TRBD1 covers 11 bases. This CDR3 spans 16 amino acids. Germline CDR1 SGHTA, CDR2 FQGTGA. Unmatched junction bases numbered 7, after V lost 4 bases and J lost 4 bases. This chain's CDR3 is CASSSSGTGGPDTQYF. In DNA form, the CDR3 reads TGTGCCAGCAGCTCCTCCGGGACAGGGGGTCCAGATACGCAGTATTTT.

Here the CDR3 DNA reads TGTGCCAGCAGTCTAGCGGGGGTGTCCTACGAGCAGTACTTC. Amino acids: CASSLAGVSYEQYF. V usage is TRBV11-1 and J usage is TRBJ2-7, with 10 bases matching TRBD2. V dropped 6 bases and J dropped 1; count of bases not matched to a gene: 3. Germline V gene lookup returns CDR1 SGHAT and CDR2 FQDESV (reference sequence). This CDR3 has 14 residues. The full variable domain, rest sourced from reference TRBV11-1 and TRBJ2-7, is EAEVAQSPRYKITEKSQAVAFWCDPISGHATLYWYRQILGQGPELLVQFQDESVVDDSQLPKDRFSAERLKGVDSTLKIQPAELGDSAMYLCASSLAGVSYEQYFGPGTRLTVT.

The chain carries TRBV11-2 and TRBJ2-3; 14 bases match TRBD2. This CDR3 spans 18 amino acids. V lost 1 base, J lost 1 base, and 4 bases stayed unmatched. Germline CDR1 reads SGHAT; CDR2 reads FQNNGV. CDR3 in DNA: TGTGCCAGCAGCTTAGCCCTGACTAGCGGGGGGGGCACAGATACGCAGTATTTT. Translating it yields CASSLALTSGGGTDTQYF.

The CDR3: CASSRGGSNQPQHF. The DNA for the CDR3 is TGTGCCAGCAGTAGGGGAGGAAGCAATCAGCCCCAGCATTTT. The V and J genes are TRBV6-6 and TRBJ1-5, with D possibly being TRBD1 (5 bases). CDR1 and CDR2 (germline): MNHNY, SVGAGI (reference sequence). Trimming took 5 bases from V and 1 from J, leaving 9 bases between them. This CDR3 region has 14 residues.

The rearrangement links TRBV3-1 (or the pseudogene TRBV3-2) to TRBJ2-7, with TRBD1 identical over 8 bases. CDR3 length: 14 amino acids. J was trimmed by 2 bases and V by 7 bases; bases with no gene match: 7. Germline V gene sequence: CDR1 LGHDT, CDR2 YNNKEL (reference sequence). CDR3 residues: CASNSGGQTYEQYF. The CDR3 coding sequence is TGTGCCAGCAACTCAGGGGGCCAAACCTACGAGCAGTACTTC.

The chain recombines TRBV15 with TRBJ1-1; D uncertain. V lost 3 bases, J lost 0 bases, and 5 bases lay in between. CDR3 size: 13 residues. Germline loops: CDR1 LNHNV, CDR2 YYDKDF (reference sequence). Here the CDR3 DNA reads TGTGCCACCAGCAGCGAGTTGAACACTGAAGCTTTCTTT. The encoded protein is CATSSELNTEAFF.

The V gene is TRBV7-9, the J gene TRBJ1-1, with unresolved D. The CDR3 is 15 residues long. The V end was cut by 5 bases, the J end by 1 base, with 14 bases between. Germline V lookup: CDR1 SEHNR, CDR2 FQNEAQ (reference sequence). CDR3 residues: CASSAGGLPNTEAFF. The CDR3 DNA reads TGTGCCAGCAGCGCAGGTGGACTACCGAACACTGAAGCTTTCTTT. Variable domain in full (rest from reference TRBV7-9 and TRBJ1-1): DTGVSQNPRHKITKRGQNVTFRCDPISEHNRLYWYRQTLGQGPEFLTYFQNEAQLEKSRLLSDRFSAERPKGSFSTLEIQRTEQGDSAMYLCASSAGGLPNTEAFFGQGTRLTVV.

The CDR3 DNA reads as TGTGCCAGCAGCTTGGGAAAGGCTAGCGCCCTCCAAGAGACCCAGTACTTC. It translates to CASSLGKASALQETQYF. The V gene is TRBV7-3, the J gene TRBJ2-5, with a tentative D call TRBD2 (6 bases). V was pared by 3 bases and J by 1 base, with 18 bases between. Germline V gene data show CDR1 as SGHTA and CDR2 as FQGTGA. This CDR3 comprises 17 residues.

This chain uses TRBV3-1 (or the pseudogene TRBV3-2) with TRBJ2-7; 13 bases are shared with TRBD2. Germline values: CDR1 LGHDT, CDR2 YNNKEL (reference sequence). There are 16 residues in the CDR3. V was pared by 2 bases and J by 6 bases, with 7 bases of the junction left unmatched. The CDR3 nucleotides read TGTGCCAGCAGCCAATCGGGACTAGCGGGGAGGAGCGAGCAGTACTTC. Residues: CASSQSGLAGRSEQYF.